Given below is one T cell receptor beta chain in context. The antigen is unknown. This entry comes from a study of vaccination effects on CD4 cells after COVID-19. Turning to the study itself: Participants were given two doses of BNT162b2 or mRNA-1273 vaccine. Study outcomes and limitations: The study, lacking early post-infection timepoints, had few convalescent patients. Clones of infection and vaccine origin contracted markedly late after vaccination.

Clones were sequenced by immunoSEQ multiplex PCR, and TCRdb holds only the in-frame ones, with some missing. The sample lists about 54,000 clones; roughly 80% were seen once. With the ViraFEST assay, the study expanded antigen-specific CD4+ T cells using viral peptide pools, then sequenced them. Upon completion of about 10 days in culture, CD4+ T cells were isolated. Half-medium exchanges with IL-2 medium took place on days 3 and 7. CDR3 size: 13 residues. V was clipped by 4 bases and J by 5 bases, with 9 bases between them. Sequencing used CD4+ T cells from PBMCs cultured with HCoV-229E spike peptides, obtained before COVID-19 vaccination. This chain joins TRBV12-3 or TRBV12-4 and TRBJ1-5, with D maybe TRBD1 (6 bases). The clonotype comes from a human donor who received a COVID-19 vaccine. The chain's CDR3 is CASSSQGYQPQHF. The CDR3 DNA sequence: TGTGCCAGCAGTTCACAGGGTTATCAGCCCCAGCATTTT.